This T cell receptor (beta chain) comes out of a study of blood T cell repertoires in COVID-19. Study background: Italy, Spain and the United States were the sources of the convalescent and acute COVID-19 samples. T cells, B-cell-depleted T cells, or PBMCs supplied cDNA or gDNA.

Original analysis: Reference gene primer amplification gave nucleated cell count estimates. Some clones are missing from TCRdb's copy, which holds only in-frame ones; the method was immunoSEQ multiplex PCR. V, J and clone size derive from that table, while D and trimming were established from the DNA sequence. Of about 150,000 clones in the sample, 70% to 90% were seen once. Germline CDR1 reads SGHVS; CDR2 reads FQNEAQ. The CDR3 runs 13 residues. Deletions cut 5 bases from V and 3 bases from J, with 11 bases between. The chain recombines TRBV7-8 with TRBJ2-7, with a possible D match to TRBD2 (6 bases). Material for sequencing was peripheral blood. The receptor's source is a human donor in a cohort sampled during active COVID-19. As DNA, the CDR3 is TGTGCCAGCAGCCCGGGGGACCTCTACGAGCAGTACTTC. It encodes CASSPGDLYEQYF.